These T cell receptor beta chains were read from a single sample in a study of beta chain features in type 1 diabetes. Sequencing was performed with immunoSEQ multiplex PCR; in TCRdb, only in-frame clones are kept and a portion is missing. The profile shows some 900,000 clones, about 17% of them singletons. The sample taken for sequencing was naive CD4+ T cells from blood. The source of these receptors is a woman younger than 35 in good health. Both conserved end residues are trimmed from each CDR3. A D gene is named only where the DNA matches it firmly.

v_gene	j_gene	d_gene	len	CDR3aa
TRBV9	TRBJ2-7	.	12	ASSQSSLSYEQY
TRBV7-9	TRBJ1-2	.	14	ASSIGGARANYGYT
TRBV10-3	TRBJ2-1	.	14	ATLRVSGRIRNEQF
TRBV14	TRBJ1-1	TRBD1	13	ASSPATGANTEAF
TRBV13	TRBJ1-4	.	15	ASSITPYLGDNEKLF
TRBV7-2	TRBJ2-5	.	11	ASSLGRQETQY
TRBV10-3	TRBJ1-2	.	11	AISEFVGYGYT
TRBV7-3	TRBJ2-1	TRBD2	13	ASSLLAGPYNEQF
TRBV28	TRBJ2-7	TRBD2	13	ASSRGTSGTYEQY
TRBV13	TRBJ1-1	.	15	ASSLDEGGVGGTEAF
TRBV28	TRBJ2-4	TRBD1	16	ASSPFGTGGQTKNIQY
TRBV20-1	TRBJ2-3	.	9	SAGSTDTQY
TRBV5-4	TRBJ2-3	.	14	ASSNKKDSSTDTQY
TRBV5-4	TRBJ1-1	.	14	ASTGGSGTLNTEAF
TRBV19	TRBJ2-2	.	11	ATRGAITGELF
TRBV7-6	TRBJ1-5	TRBD1	13	ASSSTGTGDQPQH
TRBV7-2	TRBJ1-5	.	12	ASSFGRDNQPQH